Below are 30 T cell receptor beta chains sequenced from a single sample in a study of T cells in localized non-small cell lung cancer (dated by TCRdb to 2020 to 2021). The library was made by the immunoSEQ multiplex PCR assay. This is the immuneACCESS table as TCRdb keeps it, with only in-frame sequences that have V and J called. A part of the clones is gone; compared with another copy, unresolved V genes explain less than half, and the rest is unexplained. The sample records about 70,000 clones, approximately 87% of which are singletons. The ten largest clones represent roughly 22% of the sample. This sample comprised peripheral blood, obtained before any cancer treatment. These receptor sequences come from a male donor at least 60 years old with stage III squamous cell lung carcinoma.

V gene TRBV27 combines with J gene TRBJ2-1, with a possible D match to TRBD2 (6 bases). The germline gives CDR1 MNHEY, CDR2 SMNVEV (reference sequence). Trimming took 6 bases from V and 8 from J, leaving 17 bases between them. The CDR3 is 14 amino acids. The CDR3 loop is CASRARGGIDEQFF. The CDR3 DNA follows: TGTGCCAGCAGGGCCCGAGGAGGGATAGATGAGCAGTTCTTC.

This chain uses TRBV11-2 with TRBJ2-2; D is unresolved. The CDR3 covers 14 residues. V lost 1 base and J lost 7, with 10 bases in between. Germline CDR1 is SGHAT and CDR2 is FQNNGV. The CDR3 nucleotides are TGTGCCAGCAGCTTAGGATGGGATGTCGGGGAGCTGTTTTTT. Amino acids: CASSLGWDVGELFF.

CDR3 protein: CASSPRGARFDEQYV. Written as DNA, the CDR3 is TGTGCCAGCTCACCACGGGGGGCGCGTTTCGACGAGCAGTACGTC. The chain combines TRBV18 with TRBJ2-7; either TRBD1 or TRBD2 may supply D (6 bases each). Germline V gene lookup returns CDR1 KGHSH and CDR2 LQKENI. Trimming shortened V by 1 base and J by 5 bases, and 15 bases separated the two germline ends. The CDR3 has 15 residues.

The chain combines TRBV28 with TRBJ2-6; D uncertain. The CDR3 extends over 14 amino acids. Germline CDR1 and CDR2: MDHEN and SYDVKM. V lost 3 bases and J lost 5, with 8 bases in between. CDR3 sequence reads: CASSFNSRANVLTF. The CDR3 region has the DNA TGTGCCAGCAGTTTCAATAGTAGGGCCAACGTCCTGACTTTC.

This CDR3 reads CASSLEVSRADTQYF. DNA of the CDR3: TGCGCCAGCAGCTTGGAGGTTTCCCGGGCAGATACGCAGTATTTT. This chain connects TRBV5-1 to TRBJ2-3; D remains unclear. Germline V gives CDR1 SGHRS, CDR2 YFSETQ. The CDR3 has 15 residues. The V end was cut by 0 bases, the J end by 4 bases, with 12 bases between.

The chain has TRBV9 and TRBJ1-3, with TRBD1 matching over 9 bases. Germline-derived CDR1 and CDR2 are SGDLS and YYNGEE. V was clipped by 4 bases and J by 4 bases; unmatched bases: 6. This CDR3 contains 15 residues. CDR3 loop: CASSFGTGRGNTIYF. CDR3 sequence (DNA): TGTGCCAGCAGCTTTGGGACAGGGCGAGGAAACACCATATATTTT.

This clone was observed a handful of times. The chain has TRBV13 and TRBJ2-1; 9 bases map to TRBD2. Germline V gene lookup returns CDR1 PRHDT and CDR2 FYEKMQ (reference sequence). V trimming: 6 bases; J trimming: 8 bases; junction bases outside the gene matches: 8. There are 14 residues in the CDR3. The CDR3 DNA follows: TGTGCCAGCAGAACCCGACTAGCGGAAGATGAGCAGTTCTTC. Translated, it gives CASRTRLAEDEQFF.

The rearrangement links TRBV19 to TRBJ2-3; either TRBD1 or TRBD2 may supply D (6 bases each). The V and J ends lost 5 bases and 2 bases respectively, with 23 bases between them. The CDR3 sequence is 18 residues long. The germline CDR1 and CDR2 sequences are LNHDA and SQIVND (reference sequence). The CDR3 loop is CASSPYLGGPGSTDTQYF. CDR3 sequence (DNA): TGTGCCAGTAGTCCTTACCTGGGGGGCCCCGGATCCACAGATACGCAGTATTTT. Filled out from reference TRBV19 and TRBJ2-3, the complete variable domain reads DGGITQSPKYLFRKEGQNVTLSCEQNLNHDAMYWYRQDPGQGLRLIYYSQIVNDFQKGDIAEGYSVSREKKESFPLTVTSAQKNPTAFYLCASSPYLGGPGSTDTQYFGPGTRLTVL.

The chain is built from TRBV10-2 and TRBJ2-7, with 7 bases that match TRBD1. The CDR3 is 13 residues long. V lost 6 bases and J lost 6; bases outside the gene matches: 8. CDR1 and CDR2 from the germline V gene are WSHSY and SAAADI. The CDR3 reads CASRQGNRFEQYV. CDR3 nucleotides: TGCGCCAGCAGACAGGGGAATAGGTTCGAGCAGTACGTC.

This CDR3 is CASSLPSSYEQYF. CDR3 in DNA: TGTGCCAGCAGCTTACCAAGCTCCTACGAGCAGTACTTC. This chain joins TRBV7-2 and TRBJ2-7; D uncertain. The germline V and J ends were trimmed by 2 bases and 0 bases, with 5 bases remaining between them. The germline CDR1 and CDR2 sequences are SGHTA and FQGNSA. The CDR3 runs 13 residues.

The chain uses TRBV5-4 and TRBJ2-3; no definite D call. V was trimmed by 4 bases and J by 3 bases, leaving 21 bases between them. Looked up from germline, CDR1 is SGHNT and CDR2 is YYREEE (reference sequence). The CDR3 is 17 amino acids. The CDR3 nucleotides read TGTGCCAGCAGCCTGGCCCGTGGACCCTATACTACAGATACGCAGTATTTT. Translated, it gives CASSLARGPYTTDTQYF.

Written as DNA, the CDR3 is TGTGCCAGCAGCGCCGGGGTAGGACAGGGCTACGAGCAGTACTTC. This gives the protein CASSAGVGQGYEQYF. This rearrangement joins TRBV9 to TRBJ2-7; TRBD1 matches at 8 bases. The V segment lost 3 bases and the J segment 3 bases; nucleotides outside the gene matches: 8. The CDR3 extends over 15 amino acids. The germline V gene encodes CDR1 SGDLS and CDR2 YYNGEE.

J is TRBJ1-1 and V is TRBV7-8; D remains unclear. Trimming removed 2 bases at V and 5 bases at J, with 12 bases between. This CDR3 has 14 amino acids. Germline lookup yields CDR1 SGHVS and CDR2 FQNEAQ. The CDR3 sequence is CASSLPFRGTEAFF. In nucleotides, the CDR3 is TGTGCCAGCAGCTTACCCTTTCGAGGAACTGAAGCTTTCTTT.

J is TRBJ1-3 and V is TRBV6-6; 7 nucleotides match TRBD1. The V gene's germline CDR1 is MNHNY and CDR2 SVGAGI (reference sequence). This CDR3 is 16 amino acids long. V shed 8 bases, J shed 0 bases, and the junction held 10 bases outside the gene matches. CDR3 sequence (DNA): TGTGCCAGCCTACCAGGGGGGGCGAGCTCTGGAAACACCATATATTTT. Its translation: CASLPGGASSGNTIYF.

The chain carries TRBV5-5 and TRBJ1-4; 9 positions agree with TRBD1. Trimming removed 0 bases from V and 3 bases from J; junction bases left unmatched: 3. The CDR3 length is 16 residues. Germline values: CDR1 SGHKS, CDR2 YYEKEE (reference sequence). This CDR3 reads CASSLGDRVANEKLFF. The CDR3, as DNA: TGTGCCAGCAGCTTGGGGGACAGGGTAGCTAATGAAAAACTGTTTTTT.

This clone came up once. The chain uses TRBV5-1 and TRBJ1-6; the D is unclear. Between the trimmed V and J ends, which lost 0 bases and 3 bases, there was a span of 10 bases. The CDR3 loop spans 16 amino acids. Germline CDR1 reads SGHRS; CDR2 reads YFSETQ. CDR3 in amino acids: CASSLGHSDYNSPLHF. CDR3 bases: TGCGCCAGCAGCTTGGGACATTCTGACTATAATTCACCCCTCCACTTT.

The chain links TRBV10-3 to TRBJ1-1; no reliable D call. Trimming stripped 5 bases from V and 1 base from J, with 8 bases between. This CDR3 contains 13 residues. From germline, CDR1 is ENHRY and CDR2 SYGVKD. The CDR3 reads CAISLNTNTEAFF. CDR3 nucleotide sequence: TGTGCCATCAGTCTAAACACGAACACTGAAGCTTTCTTT.

This chain joins TRBV6-6 and TRBJ1-5, with D unresolved. The germline gives CDR1 MNHNY, CDR2 SVGAGI (reference sequence). This CDR3 spans 14 amino acids. V was trimmed by 6 bases and J by 10 bases, leaving 19 bases between them. CDR3 nucleotides: TGTGCCAGCAGCCCGACCCTTGGCCTACCTCCCCAGCATTTT. It yields the protein CASSPTLGLPPQHF.

The chain recombines TRBV7-2 with TRBJ1-2, with D perhaps matching TRBD1 (5 bases). Per the germline V gene, CDR1 is SGHTA and CDR2 is FQGNSA. Trimming cost V 1 base and J 5 bases, with 20 bases left between them. The CDR3 runs to 17 residues. The CDR3 DNA reads as TGTGCCAGCAGCTTAGTGTCAGGGAGCGGGTTGGGGTATGGCTACACCTTC. It codes for CASSLVSGSGLGYGYTF.

This chain links TRBV27 with TRBJ1-5; perhaps TRBD1 as D (5 bases). Germline CDR1 MNHEY, CDR2 SMNVEV (reference sequence). The V gene lost 5 bases and the J gene lost 4 bases, with 12 bases spanning the gap. The CDR3 is 14 residues long. CDR3 in amino acids: CASSKGTPNQPQHF. Here the CDR3 DNA reads TGTGCCAGCAGTAAAGGGACTCCGAATCAGCCCCAGCATTTT.

The chain links TRBV13 to TRBJ2-3; 9 bases line up with TRBD1. Germline CDR1 and CDR2: PRHDT and FYEKMQ (reference sequence). V shed 2 bases and J 2 bases; nucleotides not matched to a gene: 5. The CDR3 totals 16 residues. DNA of the CDR3: TGTGCCAGCAGCTTACTACAGGGGGCAAACACAGATACGCAGTATTTT. Translated: CASSLLQGANTDTQYF.

V gene TRBV21-1 combines with J gene TRBJ2-3; the table assigns TRBD2, which was not confirmed against the DNA. TRBV21-1 counts as a pseudogene. The CDR3 covers 9 residues. The chain's CDR3 is CASELTQYF. The CDR3 coding sequence is TGTGCCAGCGAGTTGACGCAGTATTTT.

The sample holds one count of this clone. The rearrangement joins TRBV5-8 to TRBJ2-1, with 8 positions matching TRBD1. This CDR3 region has 15 residues. CDR1 is SGHTS and CDR2 is YDEGEE in the germline V gene. J lost 5 bases, V lost 4 bases, and 8 bases had no gene match. The CDR3 spells CASSRRGTGHNEQFF. The CDR3 region has the DNA TGTGCCAGCAGCCGGAGGGGGACAGGTCACAATGAGCAGTTCTTC.

This rearrangement joins TRBV18 to TRBJ1-1; 8 bases fit TRBD1. V shed 2 bases and J 0 bases; nucleotides not matched to a gene: 5. This CDR3 spans 16 amino acids. Looked up from germline, CDR1 is KGHSH and CDR2 is LQKENI. The CDR3 DNA sequence: TGTGCCAGCTCACCAACGAGGGACAGGTTGAACACTGAAGCTTTCTTT. Protein: CASSPTRDRLNTEAFF. Full variable domain (rest looked up from reference TRBV18 and TRBJ1-1): NAGVMQNPRHLVRRRGQEARLRCSPMKGHSHVYWYRQLPEEGLKFMVYLQKENIIDESGMPKERFSAEFPKEGPSILRIQQVVRGDSAAYFCASSPTRDRLNTEAFFGQGTRLTVV.

V usage is TRBV10-3 and J usage is TRBJ2-5, with D maybe TRBD2 (5 bases). The V gene's germline CDR1 is ENHRY and CDR2 SYGVKD. CDR3 length: 14 amino acids. V shed 5 bases and J shed 4 bases, with 14 bases lying between them. The DNA for the CDR3 is TGTGCCATCAGTAGGAGTAGCGAAAGAGAGACCCAGTACTTC. Translated, it gives CAISRSSERETQYF.

The chain carries TRBV10-3 and TRBJ1-1; tentatively, D is TRBD1 (5 bases). Germline V gene lookup returns CDR1 ENHRY and CDR2 SYGVKD. The V gene lost 10 bases and the J gene lost 1 base, with 22 bases spanning the gap. The CDR3 is 16 residues long. The CDR3 sequence is CASLGTGQGPNTEAFF. The CDR3 region has the DNA TGTGCCAGCCTAGGAACCGGGCAGGGACCGAACACTGAAGCTTTCTTT.

The CDR3 sequence is CASSLAADTQYF. CDR3 bases: TGTGCCAGCAGCTTAGCTGCAGATACGCAGTATTTT. The chain combines TRBV7-9 with TRBJ2-3; no clear D. The CDR3 loop spans 12 amino acids. CDR1 is SEHNR, CDR2 FQNEAQ, per germline (reference sequence). V was shortened by 0 bases and J by 4 bases, with 2 bases between the two germline ends.

This rearrangement joins TRBV7-9 to TRBJ1-3, with a tentative D call TRBD1 (5 bases). The V gene's germline CDR1 is SEHNR and CDR2 FQNEAQ (reference sequence). The CDR3 contains 12 residues. The CDR3 bases are TGTCATACCGGGACCTCTGGAAACACCATATATTTT. It specifies CHTGTSGNTIYF.

The chain carries TRBV28 and TRBJ2-2; D is ambiguous. Germline CDR1 and CDR2: MDHEN and SYDVKM. V was shortened by 6 bases and J by 6 bases, with 5 bases between the two germline ends. There are 11 residues in the CDR3. CDR3 region: CASRVPGELFF. The CDR3, as DNA: TGTGCCAGCAGAGTCCCCGGGGAGCTGTTTTTT. Looking up the rest from reference TRBV28 and TRBJ2-2 gives the full variable domain: DVKVTQSSRYLVKRTGEKVFLECVQDMDHENMFWYRQDPGLGLRLIYFSYDVKMKEKGDIPEGYSVSREKKERFSLILESASTNQTSMYLCASRVPGELFFGEGSRLTVL.

A single count supports this clone. The rearrangement links TRBV5-1 to TRBJ2-5; D possibly corresponds to TRBD2 (7 bases). This CDR3 contains 14 residues. Germline V lookup: CDR1 SGHRS, CDR2 YFSETQ. With 4 bases removed from V and 2 bases from J, the gap between germline ends came to 12 bases. The CDR3 DNA is TGCGCCAGCAGCGGGAGGGGGAGTCAAGAGACCCAGTACTTC. This sequence encodes CASSGRGSQETQYF.